This is a list of T cell receptor beta chains from one sample in a study of blood T cell repertoires in COVID-19. Here immunoSEQ multiplex PCR was the method, and the copy in TCRdb shows in-frame clones only, minus some. Of about 74,000 clones in the sample, approximately 90% were seen once. Material for sequencing was peripheral blood. These receptors came from a woman aged 60-70 years with active COVID-19. The CDR3 runs from the conserved cysteine through the conserved F or W. Fields, in order: V gene, D gene, clone size, J gene, CDR3 protein, CDR3 DNA. The D gene is left open where the match is weak. Clone size is given for some rows only: seen once, a few or many times, or a class if the clone is expanded.

V gene: TRBV6-1
D gene: TRBD2
clone size: NA
J gene: TRBJ2-1
CDR3 protein: CASSEALGGGGRASGTYNEQFF
CDR3 DNA: TGTGCCAGCAGTGAAGCTCTGGGGGGTGGCGGGAGGGCCTCGGGGACTTACAATGAGCAGTTCTTC

V gene: TRBV5-4
D gene: TRBD1
clone size: NA
J gene: TRBJ2-3
CDR3 protein: CASSQDRGRTDTQYF
CDR3 DNA: TGTGCCAGCAGCCAGGACAGGGGGCGCACAGATACGCAGTATTTT

V gene: TRBV2
D gene: NA
clone size: NA
J gene: TRBJ2-7
CDR3 protein: CASRDQGYEQYF
CDR3 DNA: TGTGCCAGCAGGGATCAGGGGTACGAGCAGTACTTC

V gene: TRBV7-2
D gene: NA
clone size: NA
J gene: TRBJ2-1
CDR3 protein: CASSSLLGGGVEQFF
CDR3 DNA: TGTGCCAGCAGTTCCCTTCTCGGAGGAGGGGTTGAGCAGTTCTTC

V gene: TRBV28
D gene: TRBD2
clone size: once
J gene: TRBJ2-3
CDR3 protein: CASSPGTSSVGTQYF
CDR3 DNA: TGTGCCAGCAGCCCAGGGACTAGTAGTGTTGGTACGCAGTATTTT

V gene: TRBV19
D gene: TRBD1
clone size: few
J gene: TRBJ1-2
CDR3 protein: CASSIGQGGYGYTF
CDR3 DNA: TGTGCCAGTAGTATTGGGCAGGGGGGCTATGGCTACACCTTC

V gene: TRBV7-8
D gene: NA
clone size: NA
J gene: TRBJ2-1
CDR3 protein: CASRVVGGAYNEQFF
CDR3 DNA: TGTGCCAGCAGGGTCGTAGGGGGGGCCTACAATGAGCAGTTCTTC

V gene: TRBV6-5
D gene: NA
clone size: NA
J gene: TRBJ1-6
CDR3 protein: CASSRGERRNSPLHF
CDR3 DNA: TGTGCCAGCAGCCGTGGAGAGCGGAGGAATTCACCCCTCCACTTT

V gene: TRBV20-1
D gene: NA
clone size: NA
J gene: TRBJ2-5
CDR3 protein: CSALYKETQYF
CDR3 DNA: TGCAGTGCTCTCTATAAAGAGACCCAGTACTTC

V gene: TRBV9
D gene: NA
clone size: NA
J gene: TRBJ1-6
CDR3 protein: CASSVDPGWSSPLHF
CDR3 DNA: TGTGCCAGCAGCGTAGATCCAGGGTGGAGTTCACCCCTCCACTTT

V gene: TRBV18
D gene: NA
clone size: NA
J gene: TRBJ2-3
CDR3 protein: CASSPPGLTDTQYF
CDR3 DNA: TGTGCCAGCTCACCCCCGGGTCTCACAGATACGCAGTATTTT

V gene: TRBV6-6
D gene: NA
clone size: NA
J gene: TRBJ2-7
CDR3 protein: CASSYSPGLPRYF
CDR3 DNA: TGTGCCAGCAGTTACTCACCAGGACTACCGAGGTACTTC